These T cell receptor beta chains were read from a single sample in a study of cytomegalovirus exposure and HLA in healthy donors. The data were produced by immunoSEQ multiplex PCR, yet TCRdb's version contains in-frame clones alone and is incomplete. The sample lists roughly 180,000 clones, around 80% occurring once. Material: PBMCs. Every receptor here comes from a female donor in good health and CMV-seronegative. Both conserved end residues are part of each CDR3. A D gene is named only where the DNA matches it firmly. Some rows have no size entry. The others give once, few or many, or a class for an expanded clone.

. | TRBJ2-5 | TRBV5-1 | TRBD2 | TGCGCCAGCAGCTTGGTTTCTAGCGGCCAAGAGACCCAGTACTTC | CASSLVSSGQETQYF
. | TRBJ1-3 | TRBV30 | . | TGTGCCTGGGGCGGGGGAAACACCATATATTTT | CAWGGGNTIYF
few | TRBJ2-7 | TRBV9 | . | TGTGCCAGCAGCCCCGCACCTGGGAGCCGCAGCGACGAGCAGTACTTC | CASSPAPGSRSDEQYF
. | TRBJ2-7 | TRBV29-1 | . | TGCAGCGCCCGAACAGGTACAAGAGTACCGGAGCAGTACTTC | CSARTGTRVPEQYF
. | TRBJ2-1 | TRBV4-3 | TRBD2 | TGCGCCAGCAGCCCCTCGGGAGGGGCCAATGAGCAGTTCTTC | CASSPSGGANEQFF
. | TRBJ2-3 | TRBV5-6 | TRBD1 | TGTGCCAGCAGCAGACAGGGTTGGGATACGCAGTATTTT | CASSRQGWDTQYF
few | TRBJ2-3 | TRBV7-2 | . | TGTGCCAGCAGCCGATTAGTGGATACGCAGTATTTT | CASSRLVDTQYF
. | TRBJ2-5 | TRBV19 | TRBD2 | TGTGCCACCGCCGGCAACCGGGACTACCTGCAAGAGACCCAGTACTTC | CATAGNRDYLQETQYF
once | TRBJ1-2 | TRBV20-1 | . | TGCAGTGCTCTCCGGGACTATGGCTACACCTTC | CSALRDYGYTF
. | TRBJ1-2 | TRBV29-1 | TRBD1 | TGCAGCGTTGAAGCTATTGGACAGGAACTCGGCTACACCTTC | CSVEAIGQELGYTF
. | TRBJ2-2 | TRBV5-4 | . | TGTGCCAGCAGCTTGTTAGGACAGTCCACCTCGCACACCGGGGAGCTGTTTTTT | CASSLLGQSTSHTGELFF
. | TRBJ2-2 | TRBV28 | . | TGTGCCAGCAGTTTATACTTAAGCGGGGAGCTGTTTTTT | CASSLYLSGELFF
. | TRBJ1-5 | TRBV27 | TRBD1 | TGTGCCAGCAGTTTATCGAGGACAGGGAGCCAGCCCCAGCATTTT | CASSLSRTGSQPQHF
. | TRBJ2-7 | TRBV12-5 | . | TGTGCTAGTGGTTTGGCTGGGCGCCAGTACTTC | CASGLAGRQYF
few | TRBJ1-5 | TRBV19 | . | TGTGCCAGTAGTCAGGCGGGGTTCAATCAGCCCCAGCATTTT | CASSQAGFNQPQHF
. | TRBJ2-7 | TRBV13 | TRBD2 | TGTGCCAGCAGCCGAGCGGGGGGGTACGAGCAGTACTTC | CASSRAGGYEQYF
. | TRBJ2-5 | TRBV7-2 | TRBD2 | TGTGCCAGCAGCTTAGGGTTTGCGGGAGTAGCGGAGACCCAGTACTTC | CASSLGFAGVAETQYF
. | TRBJ1-1 | TRBV25-1 | . | TGTGCCAGCAGTGCCTCCGGGACAACTCGCTGGGCTTTCTTT | CASSASGTTRWAFF
. | TRBJ1-3 | TRBV27 | . | TGTGCCAGCAGTTCGGGGGGGGGCAGCTCTGGAAACACCATATATTTT | CASSSGGGSSGNTIYF
. | TRBJ2-7 | TRBV18 | TRBD1 | TGTGCCAGCTCACTGGGAAGTACCGGGACAGGGAAGGAAGAGCAGTACTTC | CASSLGSTGTGKEEQYF
once | TRBJ1-5 | TRBV30 | . | TGTGCCTGGAGTGCTAGGACAGTCTCTGGCAATCAGCCCCAGCATTTT | CAWSARTVSGNQPQHF
. | TRBJ2-5 | TRBV4-3 | . | TGCGCCAGCAGCCAAGATCTCCTAGACGAGACCCAGTACTTC | CASSQDLLDETQYF
few | TRBJ1-1 | TRBV25-1 | . | TGTGCCAGCATCGGAGGGGCCAGGAACACTGAAGCTTTCTTT | CASIGGARNTEAFF
. | TRBJ1-2 | TRBV5-8 | TRBD1 | TGTGCCAGCATCCCCCCAGGGGGAGTGAACTATGGCTACACCTTC | CASIPPGGVNYGYTF
once | TRBJ2-5 | TRBV7-2 | . | TGTGCCAGCAGCTTAAAGTTGAGTATCCAGGGGAATACGAAAGAGACCCAGTACTTC | CASSLKLSIQGNTKETQYF
. | TRBJ2-1 | TRBV19 | TRBD2 | TGTGCCAGTAGTATAGATCAACTAGCGGGCTACAATGAGCAGTTCTTC | CASSIDQLAGYNEQFF
. | TRBJ2-5 | TRBV5-5 | TRBD2 | TGTGCCAGCTCCCGCTTGACTAGCGGGCCTACAGAGACCCAGTACTTC | CASSRLTSGPTETQYF
. | TRBJ1-2 | TRBV18 | . | TGTGCCAGCTCACCAGGCAGGGACTATGGCTACACCTTC | CASSPGRDYGYTF
. | TRBJ2-3 | TRBV5-1 | TRBD2 | TGCGCCAGCAGCTCAGCTAGCGGGGGGGGCGACACAGATACGCAGTATTTT | CASSSASGGGDTDTQYF
. | TRBJ2-3 | TRBV11-2 | . | TGTGCCAGCAGCTTCCTGGCGGGGAGCACAGATACGCAGTATTTT | CASSFLAGSTDTQYF
once | TRBJ2-3 | TRBV4-2 | . | TGTGCCAGCAGCCAAGCGAGAGGGCGTAATACGCAGTATTTT | CASSQARGRNTQYF
. | TRBJ2-3 | TRBV9 | . | TGTGCCAGCAGCGTAGCCCTGGGGCGGGAAGCGCAGTATTTT | CASSVALGREAQYF
. | TRBJ2-3 | TRBV9 | . | TGTGCCAGCAGCTCTTCCGGGGGTACAGATACGCAGTATTTT | CASSSSGGTDTQYF
few | TRBJ2-7 | TRBV19 | TRBD1 | TGTGCCAGTAGTATGGGACAGGGGCCCTACGAGCAGTACTTC | CASSMGQGPYEQYF
few | TRBJ1-2 | TRBV2 | TRBD1 | TGCACCGGACAGGGGACAGCCTATGGCTACACCTTC | CTGQGTAYGYTF
once | TRBJ1-3 | TRBV7-2 | TRBD1 | TGTGCCAGCAGCTTAGCCCCCCGACAGGGGGCCACCATATATTTT | CASSLAPRQGATIYF
. | TRBJ2-3 | TRBV9 | TRBD2 | TGTGCCAGCAGCCCCGCTAGCGGGGTGCTTACAGATACGCAGTATTTT | CASSPASGVLTDTQYF
once | TRBJ1-5 | TRBV19 | TRBD1 | TGTGCCAGTAGTTTAGGACAGGGGAGCAATCAGCCCCAGCATTTT | CASSLGQGSNQPQHF
. | TRBJ2-5 | TRBV7-9 | TRBD1 | TGTGCCAGCAGCTCACTCACGACGGACAGGGGGCTAGAGACCCAGTACTTC | CASSSLTTDRGLETQYF
. | TRBJ2-7 | TRBV7-6 | . | TGTGCCAGCAGCTTAAGAGACAACGAGCAGTACTTC | CASSLRDNEQYF
. | TRBJ2-6 | TRBV6-1 | TRBD1 | TGTGCCAGCAGTGTAGACAGGGCTTGGGCCAACGTCCTGACTTTC | CASSVDRAWANVLTF
. | TRBJ2-1 | TRBV7-9 | TRBD1 | TGTGCCAGCAGCTTAGGAGGGGGCACTGAGCAGTTCTTC | CASSLGGGTEQFF
. | TRBJ2-2 | TRBV12-5 | TRBD1 | TGTGCTAGTGGTTTGATTAAAACAGGGGAAAGGGAGACCGGGGAGCTGTTTTTT | CASGLIKTGERETGELFF
. | TRBJ1-2 | TRBV7-9 | . | TGTGCCAGCAGCCCCCCGGACAGTCACCCGGGATATGGCTACACCTTC | CASSPPDSHPGYGYTF
few | TRBJ2-7 | TRBV27 | . | TGTGCCAGCAGTGAAGTGGGGGCGGCGGACGAGCAGTACTTC | CASSEVGAADEQYF
few | TRBJ2-7 | TRBV7-2 | TRBD1 | TGTGCCAGCAGCTTGTCAGGGGGAAAGACATTCGAGCAGTACTTC | CASSLSGGKTFEQYF
once | TRBJ2-3 | TRBV28 | . | TGTGCCAGCAGTTTAGTTCGGGGTACGCAGTATTTT | CASSLVRGTQYF
. | TRBJ2-3 | TRBV7-3 | TRBD1 | TGTGCCAGCAGCTCGAATCAGGGGGCTAACACAGATACGCAGTATTTT | CASSSNQGANTDTQYF
. | TRBJ2-3 | TRBV9 | . | TGTGCCAGCAGCGTAGGGGCGGGGAGCACAGATACGCAGTATTTT | CASSVGAGSTDTQYF
. | TRBJ1-1 | TRBV5-4 | TRBD1 | TGTGCCAGCAGCTCCCGGGACAGGCCCATGAACACTGAAGCTTTCTTT | CASSSRDRPMNTEAFF
. | TRBJ2-6 | TRBV4-3 | TRBD2 | TGCGCCAGCAGCCTTGTAGCGGGGAGGGCCAACGGCCTGACTTTC | CASSLVAGRANGLTF
. | TRBJ1-5 | TRBV19 | TRBD1 | TGTGCCAGTAGTTTACAGGGGGTTCGGGGCAATCAGCCCCAGCATTTT | CASSLQGVRGNQPQHF
. | TRBJ2-2 | TRBV12-2 | . | TGTGCAAGTCGCTTTAGAGGGGGATTCTTTACTACCGGGGAGCTGTTTTTT | CASRFRGGFFTTGELFF